The entry below gives a single T cell receptor (beta chain) sequence along with its context. Antigen: not known. The sample belongs to a study of cytomegalovirus exposure and HLA in healthy donors. General study points: Previous analysis showed most TCR beta V segments were productive about 87% or about 30% of the time. Rates of TCR association differed by HLA locus in a later analysis, with DRB1 highest and HLA-C lowest. Donors were assumed by presence/absence analyses to have roughly uniform sequencing depth. According to a later analysis, donors in an Asian-associated ancestry cluster reportedly had fewer N-insertions than the roughly 670-donor mean.

The germline V gene has CDR1 SGHVS and CDR2 FNYEAQ. The CDR3 has 16 residues. The J segment lost 4 bases and the V segment lost 5 bases, leaving 9 bases of the junction unmatched. The PCR employed 60 Vbeta primers together with 13 Jbeta primers. Produced via immunoSEQ multiplex PCR; TCRdb's table is partial and in-frame only. Of over 150,000 clones in the sample, about 80% were seen once. Sequenced input: PBMCs. The source of this sequence is a man aged 30 to 45 in good health and CMV-seropositive. The genes are TRBV7-6 and TRBJ2-3, with 10 bases fitting TRBD2. The CDR3 spells CASSKPSGSSADTQYF. The DNA of the CDR3 is TGTGCCAGCAGCAAGCCTAGCGGGAGTTCCGCAGATACGCAGTATTTT.